This record concerns one T cell receptor (beta chain) sequence. Its matching antigen is unknown. This record belongs to a study of identical twins. Study-wide results and caveats: The more abundant beta clonotypes in cord blood had fewer insertions, and memory repertoires did not show this. There is a chance that invariant MAIT and iNKT cells partially muddied zero-insertion analyses.

CDR3 length: 16 residues. Looked up from germline, CDR1 is MNHEY and CDR2 is SVGAGI. V gave up 4 bases and J gave up 5 bases, with 18 bases separating them. Template switching supplied a universal primer site; unique molecular identifiers were carried on the cDNA. One entry per CDR3 protein results from TCRdb running MiXCR on the 5' RACE reads. The sample consists of some 300,000 distinct CDR3 sequences, over 9% of them appearing once. These data were likewise used in another study, on yellow fever vaccine responses in identical twins.

V gene TRBV6-5 combines with J gene TRBJ2-1; D is possibly TRBD1 (7 bases). The material sequenced was CD8+ T cells sorted from blood. The sequence was obtained from a woman in her late teens or twenties in good health. In nucleotides, the CDR3 is TGTGCCAGCAGTTTAGCGGTAGGGGGCCTCCACAATGAGCAGTTCTTC. Its protein is CASSLAVGGLHNEQFF.